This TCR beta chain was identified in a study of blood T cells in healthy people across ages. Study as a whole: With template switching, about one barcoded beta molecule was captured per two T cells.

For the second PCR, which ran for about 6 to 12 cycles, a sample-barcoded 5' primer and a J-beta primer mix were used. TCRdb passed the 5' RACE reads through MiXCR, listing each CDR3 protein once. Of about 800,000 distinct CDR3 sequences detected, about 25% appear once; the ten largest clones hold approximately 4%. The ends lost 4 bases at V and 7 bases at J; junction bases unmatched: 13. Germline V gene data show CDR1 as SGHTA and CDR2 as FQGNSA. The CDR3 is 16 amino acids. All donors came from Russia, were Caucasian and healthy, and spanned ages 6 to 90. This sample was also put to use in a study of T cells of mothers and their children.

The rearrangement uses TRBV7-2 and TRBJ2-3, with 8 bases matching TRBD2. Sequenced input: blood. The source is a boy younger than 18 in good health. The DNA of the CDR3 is TGTGCCAGCAGCTCAGAACGGGGGGGCAGTCCATATACGCAGTATTTT. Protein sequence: CASSSERGGSPYTQYF.